Below are 27 T cell receptor beta chains sequenced from a single sample in a study of T-cell memory formation after mild COVID-19. TCRdb fed the 5' RACE reads into MiXCR, producing one record per CDR3 protein. The sample yields about 320,000 distinct CDR3 sequences, around an eighth seen once. The sample consisted of PBMCs or a T cell subset sorted from them (not recorded which). The receptor source for this set is a man younger than 35 who had mild COVID-19 (a few samples of this study predate the infection). Cell type and time point are not known.

This clonotype was seen a handful of times. DNA for the CDR3: TGTGCCAGCAGCTTGGGGCCAGGGGTGACCGAGCAGTACTTC. Amino acid sequence: CASSLGPGVTEQYF. V and J are TRBV5-4 and TRBJ2-7; possibly TRBD1 for D (6 bases). CDR1 and CDR2 from the germline V gene are SGHNT and YYREEE (reference sequence). The germline V and J ends were trimmed by 0 bases and 6 bases, with 13 bases remaining between them. This CDR3 is 14 amino acids long.

Many counts were recorded for this clonotype. This sequence joins TRBV6-2 or TRBV6-3 and TRBJ2-5; 12 bases map to TRBD2. Germline V gene data show CDR1 as MNHEY and CDR2 as SVGEGT. The V gene end was trimmed by 4 bases and the J gene end by 1 base; junction bases not matched to a gene: 10. This CDR3 spans 18 amino acids. CDR3 coding DNA: TGTGCCAGCAGTTCTCACACGGGACTAGCGGGTCTCCAAGAGACCCAGTACTTC. This codes for CASSSHTGLAGLQETQYF.

V gene TRBV7-2 combines with J gene TRBJ2-7; TRBD2 matches 9 bases. The CDR3 is 13 residues long. V was pared by 4 bases and J by 12 bases, with 10 bases of the junction left unmatched. Germline V gives CDR1 SGHTA, CDR2 FQGNSA. The CDR3 DNA sequence: TGTGCCAGCAGCTCGGCTAGCGGGACGTCCATGTACGTC. Its translation: CASSSASGTSMYV.

This clonotype has at least ten counts. The CDR3 loop is CASSLSPGLADTQYF. The CDR3 DNA is TGTGCCAGCAGCTTGTCCCCCGGGCTGGCAGATACGCAGTATTTT. The chain joins TRBV7-3 to TRBJ2-3; D is unclear. The CDR3 contains 15 residues. Germline CDR1 and CDR2: SGHTA and FQGTGA. V was pared by 3 bases and J by 4 bases, with 14 bases between.

The chain links TRBV12-3 or TRBV12-4 to TRBJ2-2; TRBD2 aligns across 7 bases. The J segment lost 7 bases and the V segment lost 1 base, leaving 6 bases of the junction unmatched. This CDR3 comprises 15 residues. CDR3 in amino acids: CASSLGTSLGGELFF. DNA of the CDR3: TGTGCCAGCAGTTTAGGGACTAGTCTGGGCGGGGAGCTGTTTTTT.

In this sample, this clonotype turned up many times. The chain joins TRBV7-2 to TRBJ1-2, with 7 bases matching TRBD1. Trimming took 6 bases from V and 7 from J; bases not matched to a gene: 2. CDR1 is SGHTA and CDR2 is FQGNSA in the germline V gene. The CDR3 extends over 11 amino acids. The chain's CDR3 is CASSSGGGYTF. CDR3 nucleotides: TGTGCCAGCAGTTCAGGGGGTGGCTACACCTTC.

This clonotype showed up many times. V is TRBV7-8 and J is TRBJ2-2; 8 bases fit TRBD1. The CDR3 is made up of 15 amino acids. The V segment lost 4 bases and the J segment 3 bases; nucleotides outside the gene matches: 4. The germline V gene has CDR1 SGHVS and CDR2 FQNEAQ. CDR3 loop: CASSYPGQDTGELFF. The CDR3 DNA sequence: TGTGCCAGCAGCTATCCGGGACAGGACACCGGGGAGCTGTTTTTT.

The V and J genes are TRBV5-5 and TRBJ2-1; 9 nucleotides match TRBD1. Germline V gives CDR1 SGHKS, CDR2 YYEKEE (reference sequence). Trimming removed 2 bases from V and 9 bases from J; junction bases left unmatched: 12. This CDR3 contains 16 residues. CDR3 DNA sequence: TGTGCCAGCAGCTTTTCTTTTACACAGGGGGCGAGTGAGCAGTTCTTC. Protein: CASSFSFTQGASEQFF.

This clonotype was observed a handful of times. The chain uses TRBV11-2 and TRBJ2-7; D not certain. The CDR3 has 14 amino acids. Per the germline V gene, CDR1 is SGHAT and CDR2 is FQNNGV. The germline V and J ends were trimmed by 1 base and 0 bases, with 7 bases remaining between them. In DNA, the CDR3 is TGTGCCAGCAGCTTAGCGTGGGACTCCTACGAGCAGTACGTC. Its protein is CASSLAWDSYEQYV.

In its sample, this clonotype was seen many times. The chain employs TRBV5-1 and TRBJ2-2; D perhaps matches TRBD1 (5 bases). Germline CDR1 is SGHRS and CDR2 is YFSETQ. Trimming left V 4 bases short and J 4 bases short, with 8 bases between. This CDR3 is 13 amino acids long. The CDR3 nucleotides read TGCGCCAGCAGCCTCGACAGCACCGGGGAGCTGTTTTTT. Translation: CASSLDSTGELFF.

The DNA of the CDR3 is TGTGCCAGCAGCTTTACAGGGGGCTCTGGAAACACCATATATTTT. It is translated as CASSFTGGSGNTIYF. The rearrangement uses TRBV7-3 and TRBJ1-3; 8 bases fit TRBD1. After removal of 3 bases from V and 0 bases from J, the junction contained 1 base not matched to a gene. The CDR3 consists of 15 residues. Germline CDR1 and CDR2: SGHTA and FQGTGA.

The chain combines TRBV5-1 with TRBJ2-7, with D possibly matching TRBD1 (6 bases). Trimming cost V 3 bases and J 4 bases, with 17 bases left between them. Germline V gives CDR1 SGHRS, CDR2 YFSETQ. The CDR3 has 15 residues. The CDR3 sequence: CASSYISGTRYEQYF. Written as DNA, the CDR3 is TGCGCCAGCAGCTATATCTCGGGGACACGGTACGAGCAGTACTTC.

This clonotype occurred many times. The V call is TRBV2, the J call TRBJ1-2; a weak D match, TRBD1 (6 bases). This CDR3 contains 15 residues. The germline V gene has CDR1 SNHLY and CDR2 FYNNEI. V lost 2 bases to trimming and J lost 4 bases, with 14 bases between them. CDR3 loop: CASSEFKGHPYGYTF. CDR3 in DNA: TGTGCCAGCAGTGAATTTAAGGGACACCCCTATGGCTACACCTTC.

This chain uses TRBV5-5 with TRBJ2-7; 12 nucleotides match TRBD1. V was pared by 4 bases and J by 1 base, with 9 bases of the junction left unmatched. Germline V gives CDR1 SGHKS, CDR2 YYEKEE (reference sequence). This CDR3 comprises 17 residues. The CDR3 nucleotides read TGTGCCAGCAGCCCGGGACAGGGGGCAATTTTGTCCTACGAGCAGTACGTC. It is translated as CASSPGQGAILSYEQYV.

V gene TRBV7-2 combines with J gene TRBJ2-5; TRBD2 agrees at 12 bases. The CDR3 length is 15 residues. Unmatched junction bases numbered 4, after V lost 5 bases and J lost 3 bases. Germline values: CDR1 SGHTA, CDR2 FQGNSA. The CDR3 DNA sequence: TGTGCCAGCAGCCCCCGACTAGCGGGGGAAGAGACCCAGTACTTC. Protein: CASSPRLAGEETQYF.

The chain joins TRBV20-1 to TRBJ2-3; D assignment may be TRBD1 or TRBD2 (5 bases each). The CDR3 is 12 residues long. CDR1 is DFQATT and CDR2 is SNEGSKA in the germline V gene (reference sequence). Here the CDR3 DNA reads TGCAGCTCGGGACCCGTCACAGATACGCAGTATTTT. Its translation is CSSGPVTDTQYF.

This rearrangement joins TRBV4-1 to TRBJ2-7; tentatively, D is TRBD2 (6 bases). The CDR3 spans 14 residues. The V end was cut by 2 bases, the J end by 0 bases, with 8 bases between. In germline, CDR1 is MGHRA, CDR2 YSYEKL. In DNA form, the CDR3 reads TGCGCCAGCAGCCAACTAGCGAACTCCTACGAGCAGTACGTC. Protein: CASSQLANSYEQYV.

This clonotype was counted between two and nine times. V is TRBV7-9 and J is TRBJ2-7, with 7 positions matching TRBD1. This CDR3 has 13 amino acids. After removal of 3 bases from V and 3 bases from J, the junction contained 2 bases not matched to a gene. Germline V gene sequence: CDR1 SEHNR, CDR2 FQNEAQ (reference sequence). CDR3 region: CASSLSGGYEQYV. CDR3 coding DNA: TGTGCCAGCAGCTTGTCAGGGGGCTACGAGCAGTACGTC.

This clonotype occurred a few times. The rearrangement joins TRBV20-1 to TRBJ2-1; 7 bases line up with TRBD2. V was clipped by 3 bases and J by 9 bases; unmatched bases: 14. The CDR3 covers 15 residues. Germline assignment: CDR1 DFQATT and CDR2 SNEGSKA (reference sequence). For the CDR3, the DNA is TGCAGTGCTAGTCGCGAACTAGCGTTTTCCGTTGAGCAGTTCTTC. The encoded protein is CSASRELAFSVEQFF.

V and J are TRBV6-2 or TRBV6-3 and TRBJ2-4, with 9 bases that match TRBD1. The CDR3 has 17 residues. With 0 bases clipped from V and 4 bases from J, the junction kept 7 bases outside the gene matches. In germline, CDR1 is MNHEY, CDR2 SVGEGT. In DNA, the CDR3 is TGTGCCAGCAGTTACTCGAGATCGACAGGGGGAAAAAACATTCAGTACTTC. Its protein product is CASSYSRSTGGKNIQYF.

This clonotype was counted many times. The chain carries TRBV6-2 or TRBV6-3 and TRBJ2-5; 13 positions match TRBD2. The ends lost 6 bases at V and 7 bases at J; junction bases unmatched: 5. Per the germline V gene, CDR1 is MNHEY and CDR2 is SVGEGT. This CDR3 spans 14 amino acids. Here the CDR3 reads CASRGLAGMMTQYF. In DNA form, the CDR3 reads TGTGCCAGCAGGGGACTAGCGGGGATGATGACCCAGTACTTC.

This clonotype showed up just a few times. The chain employs TRBV7-2 and TRBJ2-4, with D uncertain. CDR1 and CDR2 (germline): SGHTA, FQGNSA. V gave up 3 bases and J gave up 0 bases, with 9 bases separating them. The CDR3 length is 15 residues. CDR3 amino acids: CASSFSQVAKNIQYF. The CDR3 bases are TGTGCCAGCAGCTTCTCCCAAGTAGCCAAAAACATTCAGTACTTC.

This clonotype was counted a few times. The chain combines TRBV6-5 with TRBJ2-1; 8 bases fit TRBD2. V was pared by 6 bases and J by 9 bases, with 7 bases of the junction left unmatched. This CDR3 contains 13 residues. Germline CDR1 MNHEY, CDR2 SVGAGI. The CDR3 reads CASRLPGRGEQFF. The CDR3 nucleotides read TGTGCCAGCAGGTTGCCCGGGAGGGGTGAGCAGTTCTTC.

This clonotype turned up a few times. The rearrangement joins TRBV7-3 to TRBJ1-2; 7 bases are a match to TRBD1. There are 13 residues in the CDR3. The germline V gene encodes CDR1 SGHTA and CDR2 FQGTGA. Germline trimming cut 5 bases from V and 9 bases from J; bases unmatched to any gene: 9. The CDR3 region has the DNA TGTGCCAGCAGCCCAGGGGGGGAAAGGAGCTACACCTTC. Amino acids: CASSPGGERSYTF.

This clonotype was found a few times. The rearrangement links TRBV27 to TRBJ2-3; D remains unclear. The CDR3 has 15 residues. The V end was cut by 4 bases, the J end by 1 base, with 12 bases between. Germline V lookup: CDR1 MNHEY, CDR2 SMNVEV (reference sequence). CDR3 sequence reads: CASSSRVSGTDTQYF. For the CDR3, the DNA is TGTGCCAGCAGTTCTAGGGTGTCTGGCACAGATACGCAGTATTTT.

This chain links TRBV5-1 with TRBJ2-2; 7 bases are a match to TRBD1. CDR3 length: 16 residues. From germline, CDR1 is SGHRS and CDR2 YFSETQ. Trimming took 0 bases from V and 1 from J; bases not matched to a gene: 3. The CDR3 sequence is CASSLEGGLNTGELFF. For the CDR3, the DNA is TGCGCCAGCAGCTTGGAAGGGGGCCTGAACACCGGGGAGCTGTTTTTT. The complete variable domain, with remaining parts taken from reference TRBV5-1 and TRBJ2-2, reads KAGVTQTPRYLIKTRGQQVTLSCSPISGHRSVSWYQQTPGQGLQFLFEYFSETQRNKGNFPGRFSGRQFSNSRSEMNVSTLELGDSALYLCASSLEGGLNTGELFFGEGSRLTVL.

DNA for the CDR3: TGTGCCAGCAGCAATTGGGCTATATACTTC. It yields the protein CASSNWAIYF. The chain uses TRBV7-8 and TRBJ2-5; unclear D gene. The CDR3 spans 10 residues. Germline CDR1 is SGHVS and CDR2 is FQNEAQ. Trimming shortened V by 5 bases and J by 14 bases, and 12 bases separated the two germline ends.